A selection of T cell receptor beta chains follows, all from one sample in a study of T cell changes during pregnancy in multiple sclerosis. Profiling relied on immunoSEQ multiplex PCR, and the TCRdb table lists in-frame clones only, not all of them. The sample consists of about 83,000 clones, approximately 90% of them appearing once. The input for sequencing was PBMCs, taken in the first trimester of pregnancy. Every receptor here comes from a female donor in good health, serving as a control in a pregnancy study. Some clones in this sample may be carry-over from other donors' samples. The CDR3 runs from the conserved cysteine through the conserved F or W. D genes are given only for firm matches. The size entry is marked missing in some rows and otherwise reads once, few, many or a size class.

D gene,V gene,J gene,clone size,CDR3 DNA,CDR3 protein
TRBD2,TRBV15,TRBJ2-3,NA,TGTGCCACCCAAGCGGGAGACCCAGATACGCAGTATTTT,CATQAGDPDTQYF
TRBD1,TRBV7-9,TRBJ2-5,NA,TGTGCCAGCAGTCAGGGGGCTTCAGAGACCCAGTACTTC,CASSQGASETQYF
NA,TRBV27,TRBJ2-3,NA,TGTGCCAGCAGTTTAGGACTGGGCACAGATACGCAGTATTTT,CASSLGLGTDTQYF
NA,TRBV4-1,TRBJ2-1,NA,TGCGCCAGCAGCCCTGGGGCCGGAAGCTCCTACAATGAGCAGTTCTTC,CASSPGAGSSYNEQFF
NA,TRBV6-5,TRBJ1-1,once,TGTGCCAGCAGTTACGAGGGGAGGGCTTTCTTT,CASSYEGRAFF
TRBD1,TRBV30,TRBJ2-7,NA,TGTGCCTGGAGCCGGACAGGCTACGAGCAGTACTTC,CAWSRTGYEQYF
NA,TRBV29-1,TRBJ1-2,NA,TGCAGCGCGGGAACCATTGCCTTGGCAGCAGTAGATGGCTACACCTTC,CSAGTIALAAVDGYTF
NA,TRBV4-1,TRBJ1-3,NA,TGCGCCAGCAGCCAAGGGCCTTCTGGAAACACCATATATTTT,CASSQGPSGNTIYF
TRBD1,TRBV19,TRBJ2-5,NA,TGTGCCAGTGGCCCTGGGACAGGTCAAGAGACCCAGTACTTC,CASGPGTGQETQYF
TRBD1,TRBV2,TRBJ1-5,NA,TGTGCCAGCAGTTATGACAGGGGCAATCAGCCCCAGCATTTT,CASSYDRGNQPQHF
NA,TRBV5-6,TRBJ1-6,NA,TGTGCCAGCAGCCGGGATCCCGGGACAACGCCAAATTCACCCCTCCACTTT,CASSRDPGTTPNSPLHF
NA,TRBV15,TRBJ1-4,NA,TGTGCCACCAGCCAAAGGGGCCCAGGTGAAAAACTGTTTTTT,CATSQRGPGEKLFF
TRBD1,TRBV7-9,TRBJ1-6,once,TGTGCCAGCAGCATGGAACTTCGGGACAGGGCTAATTCACCCCTCCACTTT,CASSMELRDRANSPLHF
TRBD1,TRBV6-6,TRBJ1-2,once,TGTGCCAGCAGACGGGGGGACAGGGGGCAAGTGGACGGCTACACCTTC,CASRRGDRGQVDGYTF
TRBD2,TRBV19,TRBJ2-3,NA,TGTGCCAGTAAAATCGGGGGGACAGATACGCAGTATTTT,CASKIGGTDTQYF
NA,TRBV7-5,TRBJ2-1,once,TGTGCCAGAAGCTTAACCCCAGCGGTTAGCTCCTACAATGAGCAGTTCTTC,CARSLTPAVSSYNEQFF
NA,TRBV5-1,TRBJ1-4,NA,TGCGCCAGCAGCTCTGACTATGAAAAACTGTTTTTT,CASSSDYEKLFF
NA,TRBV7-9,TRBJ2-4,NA,TGTGCCAGCAGCTTAGGCGGACCCGGCGGGTTGCGTCTTCAGTACTTC,CASSLGGPGGLRLQYF
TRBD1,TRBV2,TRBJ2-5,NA,TGTGCCAGCAGTGAAGACAGGGGTAGGGAGACCCAGTACTTC,CASSEDRGRETQYF
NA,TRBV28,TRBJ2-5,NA,TGTGCCAGCAGTTTAAATCCAGGGGCCGAGACCCAGTACTTC,CASSLNPGAETQYF
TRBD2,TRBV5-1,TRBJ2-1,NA,TGCGCCAGCAGCCGGGAGGTAGCGGGGGGGCCGGGTGAGCAGTTCTTC,CASSREVAGGPGEQFF
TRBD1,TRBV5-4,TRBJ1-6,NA,TGTGCCAGCAGAGATACTAGGCAAGGGGGCGCGGGTTCACCCCTCCACTTT,CASRDTRQGGAGSPLHF
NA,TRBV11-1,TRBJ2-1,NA,TGTGCCAGCAGCGATTGGACAAGGAGCTCCTACAATGAGCAGTTCTTC,CASSDWTRSSYNEQFF
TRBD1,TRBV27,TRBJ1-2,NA,TGTGCCAGCAGACAGACCGGGACAGGGTATGGTGGCTACACCTTC,CASRQTGTGYGGYTF
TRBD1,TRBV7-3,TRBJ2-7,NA,TGTGCCAGCAGCTCGGACAGGGGATCCTACGAGCAGTACTTC,CASSSDRGSYEQYF
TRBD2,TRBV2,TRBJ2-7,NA,TGTGCCAGCAGTGGGCGACTAGCGGGGGCCTCCTACGAGCAGTACTTC,CASSGRLAGASYEQYF
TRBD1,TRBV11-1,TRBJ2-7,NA,TGTGCCAGCAGCTATGGGACAGGGAGGACCTACGAGCAGTACTTC,CASSYGTGRTYEQYF
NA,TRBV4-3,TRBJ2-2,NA,TGCGCCAGCAGCCAAGATCGGAGGGTCCCCACCGGGGAGCTGTTTTTT,CASSQDRRVPTGELFF
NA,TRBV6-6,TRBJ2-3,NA,TGTGCCGGCAAAGGGGGCACAGATACGCAGTATTTT,CAGKGGTDTQYF
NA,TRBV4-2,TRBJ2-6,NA,TGTGCCAGCAGCCTGAGCTCGGGACTGAGCTCTACTGGGGCCAACGTCCTGACTTTC,CASSLSSGLSSTGANVLTF
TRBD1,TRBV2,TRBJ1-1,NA,TGTGCCAGCAGAGAGACCCCGGACAGGGCGAACACTGAAGCTTTCTTT,CASRETPDRANTEAFF
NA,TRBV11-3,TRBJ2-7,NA,TGTGCCAGCAGCCCTCCCATCAGCGACCTCTTCTACGAGCAGTACTTC,CASSPPISDLFYEQYF
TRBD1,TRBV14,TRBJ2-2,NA,TGTGCCAGCAGCGAACAGACAGGGACCGGGGAGCTGTTTTTT,CASSEQTGTGELFF
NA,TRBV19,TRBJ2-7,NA,TGTGCCAGTAGCTCCCTCGGGGGACACGAGCAGTACTTC,CASSSLGGHEQYF
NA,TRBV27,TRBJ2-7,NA,TGTGCCAGCAGTTTACATGCAGGGACCTACGAGCAGTACTTC,CASSLHAGTYEQYF
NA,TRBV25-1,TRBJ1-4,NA,TGTGCCAGCACCGAAGGCTCAGGGCCTGAAAAACTGTTTTTT,CASTEGSGPEKLFF
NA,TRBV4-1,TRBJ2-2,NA,TGCGCCAGCAGCCAAGATCCGAGGGCCACCGGGGAGCTGTTTTTT,CASSQDPRATGELFF
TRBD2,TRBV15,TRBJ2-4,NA,TGTGCCACCAGCAGATCCGCCCTGACTAGCGGGAGGGCCGCACCCATTCAGTACTTC,CATSRSALTSGRAAPIQYF
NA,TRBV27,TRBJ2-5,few,TGTGCCAGCAGTTTCGCGACTTGGGAGACCCAGTACTTC,CASSFATWETQYF
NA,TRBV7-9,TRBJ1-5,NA,TGTGCCAGCAGCCACCTCGGGGCAGGGAGGAATCAGCCCCAGCATTTT,CASSHLGAGRNQPQHF
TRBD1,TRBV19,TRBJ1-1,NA,TGTGCCAGTAGCCTGACAGGGGGCGGTCTCTCGAGCACTGAAGCTTTCTTT,CASSLTGGGLSSTEAFF